This T cell receptor (beta chain) stems from a study of shared clonotypes between healthy human individuals. Notes on the study in general: Sampling was confined to blood; repertoires within tissues likely differ. It was observed that 4% to 6% of naive CD4 clonotypes were shared across several donors.

Naive CD8 isolation took CD45RO-negative cells positively selected for CCR7 and excluded terminally differentiated effector memory CD45RA+ cells. As regards this clone: The antigen remains unidentified.

An assay was performed, and its level was deep. Under the authors' procedure: Junction-only sequences without quality scores came from ImmunoSEQ, so filtering differed. The method was immunoSEQ multiplex PCR; TCRdb's version includes in-frame clones alone and lacks a portion of them. V and J calls and clone size are copied from that table; D and trimming were computed from the DNA. This table has about 2 million clones, over 85% appearing once. The CDR3 sequence is 15 residues long. Germline lookup yields CDR1 MNHEY and CDR2 SMNVEV (reference sequence). V lost 6 bases to trimming and J lost 0 bases; unmatched junction nucleotides: 6.

The rearrangement links TRBV27 to TRBJ2-7; TRBD1 aligns across 9 bases. The sequence was collected from a man aged 18 to 29 in good health. Sequencing used naive CD8+ T cells sorted from blood. In DNA form, the CDR3 reads TGTGCCAGCAGATATTCGACAGGGGGCTCCTACGAGCAGTACTTC. Amino acid sequence: CASRYSTGGSYEQYF.